The T cell receptor (beta chain) under discussion was sequenced for a study of cytomegalovirus exposure and HLA in healthy donors. Study outcomes and limitations: TCR beta sequences reportedly predicted most subjects' HLA-A and HLA-B alleles accurately. The authors enumerated some 170 TCR beta chains as linked to cytomegalovirus.

Primers: 60 Vbeta forward and 13 Jbeta reverse. Repertoires were generated with immunoSEQ multiplex PCR, while TCRdb's copy carries only in-frame clones and drops some. The sample table includes 140,000 to 150,000 clones. Worth noting for this clone: The antigen remains undetermined.

Trimming took 3 bases from V and 1 from J, leaving 12 bases between them. This CDR3 contains 15 residues. The germline V gene encodes CDR1 MDHEN and CDR2 SYDVKM. This rearrangement joins TRBV28 to TRBJ1-1, with unresolved D. Sequenced input: PBMCs. This receptor was taken from a male donor in good health and CMV-seronegative. The CDR3 sequence: CASSFSVFSNTEAFF. CDR3 in DNA: TGTGCCAGCAGTTTTTCAGTTTTCTCGAACACTGAAGCTTTCTTT.